The present entry profiles one T cell receptor beta chain with its context. A quantity of about 0.5 to 1 ug RNA underwent reverse transcription using random hexamers. TCRdb fed the immunoSEQ multiplex PCR reads into MiXCR, producing one record per CDR3 protein. The data contain about 47,000 distinct CDR3 sequences, 80% to 95% of them singletons. This sample was taken from a study of CD8 T cells in Susac syndrome. There are 13 residues in the CDR3. Germline CDR1 and CDR2: SGHRS and YFSETQ. V lost 0 bases and J 8 bases, leaving 9 bases between the germline ends. This rearrangement joins TRBV5-1 to TRBJ2-1; a weak D match, TRBD2 (5 bases). Sequencing used CD8+ T cells from PBMCs. The sequence was collected from a human donor in good health. The CDR3 sequence: CASSLVAPDEQFF. DNA of the CDR3: TGCGCCAGCAGCTTGGTAGCGCCGGATGAGCAGTTCTTC. The full variable domain, in which reference TRBV5-1 and TRBJ2-1 provide the parts outside the CDR3, is KAGVTQTPRYLIKTRGQQVTLSCSPISGHRSVSWYQQTPGQGLQFLFEYFSETQRNKGNFPGRFSGRQFSNSRSEMNVSTLELGDSALYLCASSLVAPDEQFFGPGTRLTVL.